Listed here are 17 T cell receptor beta chains from one sample, sequenced in a study of T cell repertoires in cytomegalovirus infection. These receptors have no known antigen. From the reads, TCRdb called clonotypes with MiXCR, one entry per CDR3 protein. The data hold 800,000 to 950,000 distinct CDR3 sequences, with approximately 29% observed a single time. The material sequenced was cultured CD8+ T cells from PBMCs, taken from culture after CMV antigen stimulation. Receptor source: a human donor in good health (CMV status not recorded). Some clones in this sample may be carry-over from other donors' samples.

V usage is TRBV7-9 and J usage is TRBJ2-3; no clear D gene. The CDR3 is made up of 15 amino acids. Germline V gene data show CDR1 as SEHNR and CDR2 as FQNEAQ (reference sequence). V gave up 1 base and J gave up 0 bases, with 8 bases separating them. This CDR3 reads CASSLGHISTDTQYF. DNA of the CDR3: TGTGCCAGCAGCTTAGGGCATATTAGCACAGATACGCAGTATTTT.

The chain joins TRBV12-3 or TRBV12-4 to TRBJ2-5, with D tentatively TRBD2 (6 bases). The CDR3 consists of 13 residues. Trimming left V 7 bases short and J 4 bases short, with 13 bases between. CDR3 bases: TGTGCCAGCACCGCTGAGGGAGGAGAGACCCAGTACTTC. Translating it yields CASTAEGGETQYF.

The rearrangement links TRBV6-6 to TRBJ1-2; maybe TRBD1 (6 bases). Germline CDR1 is MNHNY and CDR2 is SVGAGI (reference sequence). V gave up 1 base and J gave up 6 bases, with 12 bases separating them. The CDR3 runs 14 residues. The CDR3 sequence is CASSYFGGRNGYTF. In DNA, the CDR3 is TGTGCCAGCAGTTACTTCGGGGGGCGGAATGGCTACACCTTC.

This clonotype was counted only a few times. The chain carries TRBV12-3 or TRBV12-4 and TRBJ1-4; 7 bases align to TRBD1. This CDR3 is built from 12 residues. J gave up 12 bases and V 5 bases, and 6 bases lay outside the gene matches. In DNA, the CDR3 is TGTGCCAGCAGTCCTCAGGGGGGTGAACTGTTTTTT. It encodes CASSPQGGELFF.

In this sample, this clonotype turned up a few times. The chain carries TRBV6-5 and TRBJ1-4; 10 bases are shared with TRBD1. V was clipped by 5 bases and J by 7 bases; unmatched bases: 7. Germline lookup yields CDR1 MNHEY and CDR2 SVGAGI. The CDR3 contains 15 residues. CDR3 sequence (DNA): TGTGCCAGCAGTCCCCGACAGGGGGCGCGTGAAAAACTGTTTTTT. Its protein product is CASSPRQGAREKLFF.

The chain has TRBV12-3 or TRBV12-4 and TRBJ2-3; 8 positions match TRBD2. The CDR3 contains 15 residues. V was pared by 6 bases and J by 4 bases, with 9 bases of the junction left unmatched. For the CDR3, the DNA is TGTGCCAGCAGACCTAGCGGGTTCGACCCAGATACGCAGTATTTT. Translated: CASRPSGFDPDTQYF.

CDR3 residues: CASFFNGQGKGASTDTQYF. CDR3 coding DNA: TGTGCCAGCTTTTTCAACGGACAGGGAAAAGGGGCTAGCACAGATACGCAGTATTTT. The gene calls are TRBV6-2 or TRBV6-3 and TRBJ2-3; 8 bases match TRBD1. Germline-derived CDR1 and CDR2 are MNHEY and SVGEGT. The CDR3 runs to 19 residues. Germline trimming cut 8 bases from V and 0 bases from J; bases unmatched to any gene: 19.

The sample holds a few counts of this clonotype. This chain connects TRBV6-1 to TRBJ2-2; D is unclear. CDR1 MNHNS and CDR2 SASEGT come from the germline V gene. V shed 0 bases and J shed 8 bases, with 7 bases lying between them. The CDR3 contains 13 residues. The CDR3 DNA is TGTGCCAGCAGTGAAGCCCCGAAGGGGGAGCTGTTTTTT. This gives the protein CASSEAPKGELFF.

This clonotype has ten or more counts. This sequence joins TRBV7-2 and TRBJ2-7, with TRBD1 matching over 7 bases. Germline assignment: CDR1 SGHTA and CDR2 FQGNSA. V dropped 2 bases and J dropped 7; count of bases not matched to a gene: 8. The CDR3 runs 14 residues. The CDR3 region is CASSLFRQGGEQYF. The CDR3, as DNA: TGTGCCAGCAGCTTATTCCGACAGGGCGGGGAGCAGTACTTC. Full variable domain (missing parts from reference TRBV7-2 and TRBJ2-7): GAGVSQSPSNKVTEKGKDVELRCDPISGHTALYWYRQSLGQGLEFLIYFQGNSAPDKSGLPSDRFSAERTGGSVSTLTIQRTQQEDSAVYLCASSLFRQGGEQYFGPGTRLTVT.

V and J are TRBV24-1 and TRBJ2-1; D is uncertain. The CDR3 totals 14 residues. Per the germline V gene, CDR1 is KGHDR and CDR2 is SFDVKD. Trimming removed 0 bases from V and 4 bases from J, with 6 bases in between. The CDR3 bases are TGTGCCACCAGTGATTTGCCACCGTACAATGAGCAGTTCTTC. Its protein is CATSDLPPYNEQFF.

There are many counts of this clonotype. The rearrangement links TRBV7-2 to TRBJ2-7; D not resolved. The V end lost 5 bases, the J end lost 5 bases, and 16 bases lay between the germline ends. This CDR3 has 14 residues. Germline V gene lookup returns CDR1 SGHTA and CDR2 FQGNSA. CDR3 in amino acids: CASSPLLLNDEQYF. CDR3 DNA: TGTGCCAGCAGCCCCTTGCTACTGAATGACGAGCAGTACTTC.

The rearrangement joins TRBV13 to TRBJ1-6, with D uncertain. Germline V gene sequence: CDR1 PRHDT, CDR2 FYEKMQ (reference sequence). The length of the CDR3 is 13 residues. The V end lost 11 bases, the J end lost 7 bases, and 15 bases lay between the germline ends. CDR3 loop: CASSGQKNSPLHF. The CDR3 DNA sequence: TGTGCCTCCTCGGGCCAAAAGAATTCACCCCTCCACTTT.

The chain couples TRBV20-1 to TRBJ2-3, with 7 positions matching TRBD1. The CDR3 is made up of 14 amino acids. The germline CDR1 and CDR2 sequences are DFQATT and SNEGSKA (reference sequence). Germline trimming cut 0 bases from V and 4 bases from J; bases unmatched to any gene: 4. This chain's CDR3 is CSARDFQGADTQYF. CDR3 sequence (DNA): TGCAGTGCTAGAGATTTCCAGGGGGCAGATACGCAGTATTTT.

The rearrangement joins TRBV5-6 to TRBJ2-7, with TRBD2 matching over 8 bases. The germline V gene has CDR1 SGHDT and CDR2 YYEEEE. Losses at the gene ends were 3 bases for V and 3 bases for J; bases not matched to a gene: 11. The CDR3 runs 16 residues. CDR3 DNA sequence: TGTGCCAGCAGCTCCCCCCGGGGGGGTCAGCGCTACGAGCAGTACGTC. This encodes CASSSPRGGQRYEQYV.

This clonotype was picked up a small number of times. The chain employs TRBV15 and TRBJ1-4; weak D call: TRBD1 (5 bases). The germline CDR1 and CDR2 sequences are LNHNV and YYDKDF (reference sequence). This CDR3 comprises 13 residues. V lost 1 base, J lost 7 bases, and 7 bases lay in between. This chain's CDR3 is CATSRVGGEKLFF. The CDR3 coding sequence is TGTGCCACCAGCAGAGTCGGGGGTGAAAAACTGTTTTTT.

This clonotype was counted a few times. This rearrangement joins TRBV20-1 to TRBJ1-1, with 7 bases that match TRBD1. CDR1 and CDR2 from the germline V gene are DFQATT and SNEGSKA (reference sequence). The length of the CDR3 is 16 residues. V was pared by 3 bases and J by 0 bases, with 10 bases of the junction left unmatched. Here the CDR3 reads CSASVSYRGMNTEAFF. The CDR3 DNA is TGCAGTGCTAGTGTTTCGTACAGGGGTATGAACACTGAAGCTTTCTTT.

V and J are TRBV7-2 and TRBJ2-6; D gene uncertain. Germline V CDR1 and CDR2: SGHTA, FQGNSA. The CDR3 is made up of 13 amino acids. The CDR3 is CVSTFSGANVLTF. The DNA of the CDR3 is TGTGTCAGTACCTTCTCTGGGGCCAACGTCCTGACTTTC.